The 10 T cell receptor beta chains reported below all come from one sample, sequenced in a study of cytomegalovirus exposure and HLA in healthy donors. TCRdb's copy holds only in-frame clones and misses some; the assay was immunoSEQ multiplex PCR. The data show roughly 150,000 clones, 90% to 95% seen once. Sequences were obtained from PBMCs. The receptor set was obtained from a man between 18 and 35 years old in good health and CMV-seronegative.

This chain connects TRBV7-2 to TRBJ2-3, with D perhaps TRBD1 (6 bases). Per the germline V gene, CDR1 is SGHTA and CDR2 is FQGNSA. The CDR3 runs 15 residues. V was trimmed by 3 bases and J by 2 bases, leaving 12 bases between them. The CDR3 protein is CASSLAGQNTDTQYF. CDR3 nucleotide sequence: TGTGCCAGCAGCTTGGCCGGACAGAACACAGATACGCAGTATTTT. The full variable domain, with the rest looked up from reference TRBV7-2 and TRBJ2-3, is GAGVSQSPSNKVTEKGKDVELRCDPISGHTALYWYRQSLGQGLEFLIYFQGNSAPDKSGLPSDRFSAERTGGSVSTLTIQRTQQEDSAVYLCASSLAGQNTDTQYFGPGTRLTVL.

The chain combines TRBV9 with TRBJ1-1, with no clear D. Germline V CDR1 and CDR2: SGDLS, YYNGEE. This CDR3 is built from 12 residues. V dropped 0 bases and J dropped 7 bases, with 7 bases sitting between them. The CDR3 DNA reads as TGTGCCAGCAGCGTAGAGACGGGTGAAGCTTTCTTT. It yields the protein CASSVETGEAFF.

J is TRBJ1-6 and V is TRBV6-5; 9 bases fit TRBD1. The germline CDR1 and CDR2 sequences are MNHEY and SVGAGI. Losses at the gene ends were 6 bases for V and 9 bases for J; bases not matched to a gene: 6. CDR3 length equals 14 residues. The CDR3 is CASSRDRVSSPLHF. DNA for the CDR3: TGTGCCAGCAGCCGGGACAGGGTCTCTTCACCCCTCCACTTT.

This chain connects TRBV5-4 to TRBJ2-7; 9 bases are shared with TRBD2. V gave up 0 bases and J gave up 5 bases; unmatched junction bases: 9. CDR3 size: 16 residues. CDR1 and CDR2 (germline): SGHNT, YYREEE (reference sequence). CDR3 DNA: TGTGCCAGCAGCTTGGCCCCAGCGGGAGGAGGGAACGAGCAGTACGTC. This encodes CASSLAPAGGGNEQYV.

The rearrangement joins TRBV9 to TRBJ2-5; TRBD2 might be the D (6 bases). V was pared by 4 bases and J by 0 bases, with 13 bases between. Germline V gene sequence: CDR1 SGDLS, CDR2 YYNGEE. The CDR3 contains 15 residues. The CDR3 DNA follows: TGTGCCAGCAGCCCAGGGAGGTCGTACCAAGAGACCCAGTACTTC. Protein sequence: CASSPGRSYQETQYF.

The chain recombines TRBV6-6 with TRBJ2-3; possible D gene TRBD1, 5 bases. CDR3 length equals 16 residues. Germline CDR1 and CDR2: MNHNY and SVGAGI (reference sequence). The V end was cut by 6 bases, the J end by 5 bases, with 21 bases between. The CDR3 loop is CASSRDSPRAGDTQYF. CDR3 nucleotide sequence: TGTGCCAGCAGCCGAGACAGTCCCCGAGCCGGAGATACGCAGTATTTT.

The J gene is TRBJ2-3, the V gene TRBV6-4; 7 bases align to TRBD2. Germline lookup yields CDR1 MRHNA and CDR2 SNTAGT. The V and J ends lost 4 bases and 8 bases, in that order; junction bases with no gene match: 21. This CDR3 contains 18 residues. DNA of the CDR3: TGTGCCAGCAGTGGCGTATCGGGGCAGCTGACTAGCCAGGGTACGCAGTATTTT. Encoded protein: CASSGVSGQLTSQGTQYF.

CDR3 bases: TGTGCCAGCAGCTTAACAGACTATGATACGCAGTATTTT. It codes for CASSLTDYDTQYF. The chain combines TRBV7-9 with TRBJ2-3; tentatively, D is TRBD2 (5 bases). CDR1 and CDR2 from the germline V gene are SEHNR and FQNEAQ (reference sequence). The CDR3 spans 13 residues. Trimming stripped 2 bases from V and 6 bases from J, with 9 bases between.

The rearrangement uses TRBV7-9 and TRBJ1-1; D unclear. The CDR3 totals 14 residues. Germline loops: CDR1 SEHNR, CDR2 FQNEAQ (reference sequence). Trimming removed 5 bases from V and 1 base from J, with 11 bases in between. The chain's CDR3 is CASSPSGKNTEAFF. The CDR3 nucleotides read TGTGCCAGCAGCCCCTCCGGGAAGAACACTGAAGCTTTCTTT.

CDR3 coding DNA: TGTGCCAGCAGCCTAGACGGTAGCAATCAGCCCCAGCATTTT. This gives the protein CASSLDGSNQPQHF. V and J are TRBV5-4 and TRBJ1-5; unclear D gene. Trimming shortened V by 4 bases and J by 0 bases, and 8 bases separated the two germline ends. Germline V CDR1 and CDR2: SGHNT, YYREEE (reference sequence). CDR3 size: 14 residues.